This TCR beta chain was observed in a study of T cell responses to AZD1222 COVID-19 vaccine. On the study more broadly: Pooled samples include second doses given at about 4 or 12 weeks. Whole-study results and caveats: Possibly, clonal diversity was underestimated; donors were largely white British and included more females. Spike-wide vaccine-associated CD4 TCRs dominated at 160-218 and 743-854. It was only after the peak T cell response that any repertoires were sampled.

For this clone: Its antigen remains unidentified.

Generated by immunoSEQ multiplex PCR, the TCRdb table keeps only in-frame clones and is missing some. The table records about 150,000 clones, about nine tenths of them present only once. Germline CDR1 and CDR2: MDHEN and SYDVKM. The J segment lost 0 bases and the V segment lost 4 bases, leaving 6 bases of the junction unmatched. The CDR3 contains 15 residues. This chain joins TRBV28 and TRBJ2-7, with TRBD1 identical over 7 bases. The receptor's source is an adult in good health. Sample: peripheral blood, taken on day 0 of AZD1222 vaccination. CDR3 coding DNA: TGTGCCAGCAGTTCAGGGACAGTCAGCTCCTACGAGCAGTACTTC. Protein sequence: CASSSGTVSSYEQYF. The whole variable domain, remainder taken from reference TRBV28 and TRBJ2-7, is DVKVTQSSRYLVKRTGEKVFLECVQDMDHENMFWYRQDPGLGLRLIYFSYDVKMKEKGDIPEGYSVSREKKERFSLILESASTNQTSMYLCASSSGTVSSYEQYFGPGTRLTVT.